These T cell receptor beta chains were read from a single sample in a study of neoadjuvant anti-PD-1 for oral cavity cancer. Using immunoSEQ multiplex PCR, the repertoire was profiled, and TCRdb retains in-frame clones only, with some absent. The repertoire has about 12,000 clones, 60% to 80% of them found once; the top ten carry approximately 6.2%. The sample in question was tumor tissue, obtained before nivolumab (anti-PD-1) treatment. These receptors were taken from a person aged 40 to 85 with oral cavity squamous cell carcinoma. The donor label of this sample is uncertain. Both conserved end residues are part of each CDR3. Fields, in order: J gene, D gene, clone size, V gene, CDR3 protein, CDR3 DNA. The D gene is left open where the match is weak. Expanded clones get a size class; other rows say once, few or many, or leave the size out.

>TRBJ1-5|.|.|TRBV19
CASSIDQMRPQHF
TGTGCCAGTAGTATAGACCAAATGAGGCCCCAGCATTTT
>TRBJ1-2|TRBD1|.|TRBV7-9
CASSTGDRVNGYTF
TGTGCCAGCAGCACAGGGGACAGGGTTAATGGCTACACCTTC
>TRBJ1-4|TRBD1|.|TRBV10-3
CAIRKDRTNEKLFF
TGTGCCATCAGGAAGGACAGGACGAATGAAAAACTGTTTTTT
>TRBJ1-3|.|few|TRBV13
CASSLGGTWDTIYF
TGTGCCAGCAGCTTAGGGGGTACATGGGACACCATATATTTT
>TRBJ2-1|.|.|TRBV9
CASSVVGHAQQFF
TGTGCCAGCAGCGTAGTAGGACATGCCCAGCAGTTCTTC
>TRBJ2-5|.|.|TRBV5-5
CASSFRLGQGETQYF
TGTGCCAGCAGCTTCCGTTTAGGGCAGGGGGAGACCCAGTACTTC
>TRBJ1-5|.|.|TRBV6-6
CASSYTGKGDQPQHF
TGTGCCAGCAGTTATACAGGGAAAGGCGATCAGCCCCAGCATTTT
>TRBJ2-2|TRBD1|few|TRBV28
CASSPIRWDRANTGELFF
TGTGCCAGCAGTCCGATCCGCTGGGACAGAGCGAACACCGGGGAGCTGTTTTTT
>TRBJ2-2|TRBD2|few|TRBV9
CASSVGTSGGRVYGELFF
TGTGCCAGCAGCGTAGGAACTAGCGGGGGTCGGGTATACGGGGAGCTGTTTTTT
>TRBJ2-7|TRBD2|.|TRBV27
CASTSPALAGGTNEQYF
TGTGCCAGCACCTCGCCCGCGCTAGCGGGAGGCACTAACGAGCAGTACTTC
>TRBJ2-5|.|.|TRBV20-1
CSAKIGETQYF
TGCAGTGCTAAGATTGGAGAGACCCAGTACTTC
>TRBJ1-4|TRBD1|.|TRBV19
CANPLEGTGGEKLFF
TGTGCCAACCCCCTAGAGGGGACAGGGGGAGAAAAACTGTTTTTT
>TRBJ2-5|.|.|TRBV28
CASSSLWARGTHFQETQYF
TGTGCCAGCAGTTCTTTATGGGCCCGGGGGACGCATTTCCAAGAGACCCAGTACTTC
>TRBJ2-4|.|once|TRBV12-5
CASGLGPLIGKNIQYF
TGTGCTAGTGGTTTGGGGCCCCTGATAGGCAAAAACATTCAGTACTTC
>TRBJ2-7|.|.|TRBV29-1
CSVLTGTYEQYF
TGCAGCGTCCTTACAGGGACATACGAGCAGTACTTC
>TRBJ2-1|.|.|TRBV11-2
CASSFGLYNEQFF
TGTGCCAGCAGCTTCGGACTATACAATGAGCAGTTCTTC
>TRBJ2-5|.|medium-sized|TRBV5-1
CASRTREETQYF
TGCGCCAGCAGGACCCGGGAAGAGACCCAGTACTTC
>TRBJ1-6|.|few|TRBV2
CASIRESSYNSPLHF
TGTGCCAGCATAAGAGAAAGCTCCTATAATTCACCCCTCCACTTT
>TRBJ2-3|.|.|TRBV29-1
CSVGPQQGRTDTQYF
TGCAGCGTTGGACCCCAACAGGGACGCACAGATACGCAGTATTTT
>TRBJ1-5|.|.|TRBV10-3
CAISGGPQPQHF
TGTGCCATCAGCGGAGGACCGCAGCCCCAGCATTTT
>TRBJ1-1|.|.|TRBV11-1
CASSFVPGGTEAFF
TGTGCCAGCAGCTTCGTCCCTGGAGGGACTGAAGCTTTCTTT
>TRBJ2-3|.|once|TRBV11-3
CASSPLGGSDTQYF
TGTGCCAGCAGCCCCCTAGGAGGGTCGGATACGCAGTATTTT
>TRBJ1-1|.|.|TRBV5-1
CASSLESGPEAFF
TGCGCCAGCAGCTTGGAATCCGGCCCAGAAGCTTTCTTT
>TRBJ1-6|.|few|TRBV19
CATTLKAYVGPLHF
TGTGCCACCACTTTGAAGGCCTACGTAGGACCCCTCCACTTT
>TRBJ1-5|.|medium-sized|TRBV11-2
CASSVSWTDAQPQHF
TGTGCCAGCAGCGTCTCGTGGACGGATGCTCAGCCCCAGCATTTT
>TRBJ2-6|TRBD2|.|TRBV18
CASSPLASGGPSGANVLTF
TGTGCCAGCTCACCACTGGCCAGCGGGGGGCCGTCTGGGGCCAACGTCCTGACTTTC
>TRBJ1-1|.|.|TRBV28
CASGGLSAFF
TGTGCCAGCGGAGGGTTAAGCGCTTTCTTT
>TRBJ1-2|.|medium-sized|TRBV14
CASSQGIRANYGYTF
TGTGCCAGCAGCCAAGGCATCCGAGCTAACTATGGCTACACCTTC
>TRBJ2-3|.|.|TRBV14
CASSQPGHITDTQYF
TGTGCCAGCAGCCAACCCGGCCATATCACAGATACGCAGTATTTT
>TRBJ1-3|.|.|TRBV7-6
CASSLDRGAPGNTIYF
TGTGCCAGCAGCTTGGACCGAGGGGCTCCCGGAAACACCATATATTTT
>TRBJ2-1|.|.|TRBV19
CASSIYSPVGNEQFF
TGTGCCAGTAGTATTTATTCGCCGGTAGGCAATGAGCAGTTCTTC
>TRBJ2-7|.|.|TRBV4-2
CASSQDTGLGFSYEQYF
TGTGCCAGCAGCCAAGATACCGGACTCGGGTTCTCCTACGAGCAGTACTTC
>TRBJ2-1|.|.|TRBV14
CASSLSAYEQFF
TGTGCCAGCAGCCTCAGCGCTTATGAGCAGTTCTTC
>TRBJ2-1|.|.|TRBV27
CASSPHTQRNEQFF
TGTGCCAGCAGTCCCCACACCCAACGGAATGAGCAGTTCTTC
>TRBJ1-1|.|.|TRBV4-2
CASSQILGNTEAFF
TGTGCCAGCAGCCAGATTCTGGGGAACACTGAAGCTTTCTTT
>TRBJ2-7|TRBD1|.|TRBV7-8
CASSPLGRDRAFYEQYF
TGTGCCAGCAGCCCCCTGGGCCGGGACAGGGCCTTCTACGAGCAGTACTTC
>TRBJ1-2|TRBD1|.|TRBV2
CASGTHRDRDGYTF
TGTGCCAGCGGTACCCACCGGGACAGGGATGGCTACACCTTC
>TRBJ2-2|.|large|TRBV21-1
CASSKAGTSGNTGELFF
TGTGCCAGCAGCAAAGCCGGGACTAGCGGGAACACCGGGGAGCTGTTTTTT
>TRBJ2-7|TRBD1|.|TRBV4-1
CASSQGGTGLYEQYF
TGCGCCAGCAGCCAAGGAGGGACAGGGTTATACGAGCAGTACTTC
>TRBJ1-2|TRBD1|.|TRBV5-6
CASNNFGQGLGYTF
TGTGCCAGCAACAACTTTGGACAGGGACTTGGCTACACCTTC
>TRBJ1-3|.|.|TRBV11-2
CASSLDSGTGNTIYF
TGTGCCAGCAGCTTAGATAGTGGTACTGGAAACACCATATATTTT
>TRBJ1-2|TRBD1|.|TRBV5-4
CASSSGQGSGGYTF
TGTGCCAGCAGCTCGGGACAGGGGTCGGGAGGCTACACCTTC
>TRBJ2-2|TRBD2|.|TRBV28
CASSSPFSGRGTGELFF
TGTGCCAGCAGTTCCCCTTTTAGCGGGAGAGGGACCGGGGAGCTGTTTTTT
>TRBJ1-1|TRBD1|.|TRBV29-1
CSAPTGGVNTEAFF
TGCAGCGCCCCGACAGGGGGCGTCAACACTGAAGCTTTCTTT
>TRBJ2-3|TRBD2|.|TRBV6-5
CASSFLTSGSTDTQYF
TGTGCCAGCAGTTTCTTGACTAGCGGTAGCACAGATACGCAGTATTTT
>TRBJ2-7|TRBD2|.|TRBV2
CASRVSGGAYEQYF
TGTGCCAGCAGAGTAAGCGGGGGGGCCTACGAGCAGTACTTC
>TRBJ2-2|.|once|TRBV27
CASSLLGPRGTGELFF
TGTGCCAGCAGTTTACTGGGACCTCGGGGCACCGGGGAGCTGTTTTTT
>TRBJ2-4|.|.|TRBV6-5
CASSYSAGVGSDIQYF
TGTGCCAGCAGTTACTCCGCAGGGGTGGGGAGTGACATTCAGTACTTC
>TRBJ1-2|.|.|TRBV7-2
CASRPQSFGYTF
TGTGCCAGCAGGCCCCAGTCGTTCGGCTACACCTTC
>TRBJ2-2|TRBD2|.|TRBV10-2
CASSLLAGGLNTGELFF
TGCGCCAGCAGCTTACTAGCGGGGGGTTTGAACACCGGGGAGCTGTTTTTT